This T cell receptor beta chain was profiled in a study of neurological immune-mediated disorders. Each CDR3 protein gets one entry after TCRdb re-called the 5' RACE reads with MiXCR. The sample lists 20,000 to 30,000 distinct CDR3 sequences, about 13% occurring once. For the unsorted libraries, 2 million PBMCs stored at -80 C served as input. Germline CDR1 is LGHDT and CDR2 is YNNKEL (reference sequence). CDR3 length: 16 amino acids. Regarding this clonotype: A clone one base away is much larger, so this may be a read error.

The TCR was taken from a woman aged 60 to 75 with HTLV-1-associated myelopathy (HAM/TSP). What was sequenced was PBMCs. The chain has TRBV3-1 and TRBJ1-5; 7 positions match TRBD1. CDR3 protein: CASSQPTGVANQTQHF. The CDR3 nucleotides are TGTGCCAGCAGCCAACCCACAGGGGTGGCCAATCAGACCCAGCATTTT.